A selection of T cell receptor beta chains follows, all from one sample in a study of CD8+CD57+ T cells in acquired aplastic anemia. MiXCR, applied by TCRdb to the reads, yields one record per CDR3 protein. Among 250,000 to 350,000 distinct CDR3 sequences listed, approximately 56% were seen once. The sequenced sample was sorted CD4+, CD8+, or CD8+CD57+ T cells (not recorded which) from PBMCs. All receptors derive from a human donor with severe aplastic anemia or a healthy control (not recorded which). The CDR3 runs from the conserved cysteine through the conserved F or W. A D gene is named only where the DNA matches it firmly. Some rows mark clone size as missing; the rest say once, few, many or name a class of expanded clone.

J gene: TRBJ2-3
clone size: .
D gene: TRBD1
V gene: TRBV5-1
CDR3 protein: CASSRGQGGTDTQYF
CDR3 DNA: TGCGCCAGCAGCAGGGGACAGGGGGGGACAGATACGCAGTATTTT

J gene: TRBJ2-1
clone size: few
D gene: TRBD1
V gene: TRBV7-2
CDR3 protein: CASSLEVTGGNEQFF
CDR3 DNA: TGTGCCAGCAGCTTAGAAGTGACAGGGGGTAATGAGCAGTTCTTC

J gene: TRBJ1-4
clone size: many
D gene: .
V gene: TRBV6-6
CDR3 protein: CASSYRENNEKLFF
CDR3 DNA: TGTGCCAGCAGTTACAGAGAGAACAATGAAAAACTGTTTTTT

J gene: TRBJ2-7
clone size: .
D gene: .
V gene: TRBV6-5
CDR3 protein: CASSLRRDGPYEQYF
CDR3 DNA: TGTGCCAGCAGTCTCCGGCGGGACGGACCCTACGAGCAGTACTTC

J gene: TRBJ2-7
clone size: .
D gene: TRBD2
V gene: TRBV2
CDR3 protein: CASSAVGLAGDYEQYF
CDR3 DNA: TGTGCCAGCAGTGCCGTGGGGCTAGCGGGGGACTACGAGCAGTACTTC

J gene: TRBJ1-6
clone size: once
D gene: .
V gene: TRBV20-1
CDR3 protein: CSATRGGRGLDSPLHF
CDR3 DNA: TGCAGTGCTACTAGGGGGGGCAGGGGATTGGATTCACCCCTCCACTTT

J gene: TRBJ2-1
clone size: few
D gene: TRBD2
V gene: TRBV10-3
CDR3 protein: CAAGASGGKNNNEQFF
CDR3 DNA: TGTGCCGCGGGGGCTAGCGGGGGGAAAAATAACAATGAGCAGTTCTTC

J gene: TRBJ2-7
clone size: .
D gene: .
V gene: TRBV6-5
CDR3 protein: CASSYSGLLYEQYF
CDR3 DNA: TGTGCCAGCAGTTACTCAGGACTACTCTACGAGCAGTACTTC

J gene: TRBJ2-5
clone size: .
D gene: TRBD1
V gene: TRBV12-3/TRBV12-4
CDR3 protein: CASSAGQDVQETQYF
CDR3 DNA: TGTGCCAGCAGTGCCGGACAGGACGTCCAAGAGACCCAGTACTTC

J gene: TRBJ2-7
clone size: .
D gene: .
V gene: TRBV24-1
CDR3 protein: CATSPSGGWEEQYF
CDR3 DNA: TGTGCCACCAGCCCCTCCGGGGGCTGGGAAGAGCAGTACTTC

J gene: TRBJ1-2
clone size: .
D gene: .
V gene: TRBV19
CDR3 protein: CASYREGYTF
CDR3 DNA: TGTGCCAGTTACAGGGAGGGCTACACCTTC

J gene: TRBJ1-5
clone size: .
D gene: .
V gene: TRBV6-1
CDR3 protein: CASAGGGNQPQHF
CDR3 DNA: TGTGCCAGCGCCGGGGGCGGCAATCAGCCCCAGCATTTT

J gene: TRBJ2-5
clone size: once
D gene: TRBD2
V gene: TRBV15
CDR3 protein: CATSYLGLAQETQYF
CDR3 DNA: TGTGCCACCAGCTATCTCGGACTAGCCCAAGAGACCCAGTACTTC

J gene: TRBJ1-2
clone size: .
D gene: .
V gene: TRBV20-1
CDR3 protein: CSARGSTSRDRSYGYTF
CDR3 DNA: TGCAGTGCTAGAGGGTCCACAAGCCGGGACCGAAGCTATGGCTACACCTTC

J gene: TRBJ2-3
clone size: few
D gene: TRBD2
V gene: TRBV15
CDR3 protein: CATSRGTSGGTDTQYF
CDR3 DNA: TGTGCCACCAGCAGAGGAACTAGCGGGGGCACAGATACGCAGTATTTT

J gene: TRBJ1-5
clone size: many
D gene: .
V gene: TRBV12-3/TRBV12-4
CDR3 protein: CASSFGGQPQHF
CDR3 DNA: TGTGCCAGCAGTTTTGGCGGTCAGCCCCAGCATTTT

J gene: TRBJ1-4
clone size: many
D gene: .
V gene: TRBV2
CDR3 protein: CASRTVGTNEKLFF
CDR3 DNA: TGTGCCAGCAGGACGGTGGGGACTAATGAAAAACTGTTTTTT

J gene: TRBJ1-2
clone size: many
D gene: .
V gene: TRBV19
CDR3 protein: CASWGQGYGYTF
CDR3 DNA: TGTGCCAGTTGGGGCCAGGGTTATGGCTACACCTTC

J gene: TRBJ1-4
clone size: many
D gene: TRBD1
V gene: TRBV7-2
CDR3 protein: CASSLWGTGDEKLFF
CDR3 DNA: TGTGCCAGCAGCTTATGGGGGACAGGGGATGAAAAACTGTTTTTT

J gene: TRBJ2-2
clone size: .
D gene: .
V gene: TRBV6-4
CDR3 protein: CASSWGLGATGELFF
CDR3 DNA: TGTGCCAGCAGTTGGGGGTTAGGAGCCACCGGGGAGCTGTTTTTT

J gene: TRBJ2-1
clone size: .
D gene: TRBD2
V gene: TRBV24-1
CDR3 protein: CATVAGGPYNEQFF
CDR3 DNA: TGTGCCACCGTAGCGGGAGGGCCCTACAATGAGCAGTTCTTC

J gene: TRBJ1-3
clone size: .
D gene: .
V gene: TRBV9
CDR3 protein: CASSEFGNTIYF
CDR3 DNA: TGTGCCAGCAGCGAGTTTGGAAACACCATATATTTT

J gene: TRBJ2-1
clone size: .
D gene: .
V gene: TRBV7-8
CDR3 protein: CASSLAGDRSREQFF
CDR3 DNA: TGTGCCAGCAGCTTGGCGGGGGACAGGTCAAGAGAGCAGTTCTTC

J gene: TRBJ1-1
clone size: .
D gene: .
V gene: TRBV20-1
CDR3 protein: CSASEQGENEAFF
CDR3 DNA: TGCAGTGCTAGTGAACAGGGCGAAAATGAAGCTTTCTTT

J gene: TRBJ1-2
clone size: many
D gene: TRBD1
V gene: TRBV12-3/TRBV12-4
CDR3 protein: CASSLMDRNYTF
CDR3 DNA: TGTGCCAGCAGTTTAATGGACAGGAACTACACCTTC

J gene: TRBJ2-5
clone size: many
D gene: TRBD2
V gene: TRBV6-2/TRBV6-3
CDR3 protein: CAIGLAAQETQYF
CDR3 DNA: TGTGCCATTGGACTAGCGGCCCAAGAGACCCAGTACTTC

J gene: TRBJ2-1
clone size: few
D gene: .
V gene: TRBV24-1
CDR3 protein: CATSVERVNEQFF
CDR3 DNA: TGTGCCACCAGTGTTGAGAGGGTGAATGAGCAGTTCTTC

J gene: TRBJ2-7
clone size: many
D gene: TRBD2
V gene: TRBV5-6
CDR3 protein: CASRLTSGAAYEQYF
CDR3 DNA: TGTGCCAGCAGACTAACTAGCGGGGCCGCCTACGAGCAGTACTTC

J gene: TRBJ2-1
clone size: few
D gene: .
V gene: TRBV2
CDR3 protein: CASSETPEGEQFF
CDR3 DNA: TGTGCCAGCAGTGAGACCCCGGAGGGTGAGCAGTTCTTC

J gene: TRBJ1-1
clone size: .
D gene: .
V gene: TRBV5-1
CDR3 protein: CASSLPGRRNTEAFF
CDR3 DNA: TGCGCCAGCAGCTTGCCAGGGCGGAGGAACACTGAAGCTTTCTTT

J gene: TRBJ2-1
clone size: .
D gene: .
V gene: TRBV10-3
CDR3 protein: CAISGDLGGGNEQFF
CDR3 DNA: TGTGCCATCAGTGGGGATCTAGGAGGTGGGAATGAGCAGTTCTTC

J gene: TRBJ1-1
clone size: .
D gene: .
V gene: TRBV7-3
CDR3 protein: CASSLSGKNTEAFF
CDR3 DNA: TGTGCCAGCAGCTTATCCGGGAAAAACACTGAAGCTTTCTTT

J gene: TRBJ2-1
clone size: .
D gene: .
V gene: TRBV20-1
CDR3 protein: CSAEDWNSYNEQFF
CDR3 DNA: TGCAGTGCTGAAGACTGGAACTCCTACAATGAGCAGTTCTTC

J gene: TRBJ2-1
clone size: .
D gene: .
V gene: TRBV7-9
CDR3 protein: CASTPPGYNEQFF
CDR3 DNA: TGTGCCAGCACCCCCCCAGGTTACAATGAGCAGTTCTTC

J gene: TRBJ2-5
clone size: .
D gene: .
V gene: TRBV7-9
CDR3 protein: CASSRWDETQYF
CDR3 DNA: TGTGCCAGCAGCAGGTGGGATGAGACCCAGTACTTC

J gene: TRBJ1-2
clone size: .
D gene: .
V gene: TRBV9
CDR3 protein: CASSVRVGGDGYTF
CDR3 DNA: TGTGCCAGCAGCGTACGAGTTGGGGGGGACGGCTACACCTTC

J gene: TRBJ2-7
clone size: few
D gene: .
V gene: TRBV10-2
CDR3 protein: CASSQGSYEQYF
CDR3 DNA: TGCGCCAGCAGTCAGGGATCCTACGAGCAGTACTTC

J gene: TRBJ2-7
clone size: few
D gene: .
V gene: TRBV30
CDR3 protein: CAWRPHRWSEQYF
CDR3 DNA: TGTGCCTGGAGACCGCATAGGTGGAGTGAGCAGTACTTC

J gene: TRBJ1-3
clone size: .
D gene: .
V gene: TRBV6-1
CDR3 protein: CASSYVRIRGNTIYF
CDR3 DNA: TGTGCCAGCAGTTACGTCAGGATCCGGGGAAACACCATATATTTT

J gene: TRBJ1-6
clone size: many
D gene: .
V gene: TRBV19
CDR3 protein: CASSIGGQGRGISPLHF
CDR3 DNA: TGTGCCAGTAGTATTGGCGGTCAGGGTAGAGGAATATCACCCCTCCACTTT

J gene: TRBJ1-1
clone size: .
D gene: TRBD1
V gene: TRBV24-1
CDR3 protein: CATSISGGGGAFF
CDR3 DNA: TGTGCCACCAGCATCTCAGGGGGCGGCGGAGCTTTCTTT

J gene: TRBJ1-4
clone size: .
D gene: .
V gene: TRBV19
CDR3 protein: CASSIQGANEKLFF
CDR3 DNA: TGTGCCAGTAGTATACAGGGTGCGAATGAAAAACTGTTTTTT

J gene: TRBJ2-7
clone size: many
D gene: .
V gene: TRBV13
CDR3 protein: CASSLKGRGPSYEQYF
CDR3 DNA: TGTGCCAGCAGCTTAAAAGGGAGGGGGCCCTCCTACGAGCAGTACTTC

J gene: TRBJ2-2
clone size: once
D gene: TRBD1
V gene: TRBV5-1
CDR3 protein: CASSRGRGLTGELFF
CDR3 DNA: TGCGCCAGCAGCAGAGGCAGGGGGCTCACCGGGGAGCTGTTTTTT

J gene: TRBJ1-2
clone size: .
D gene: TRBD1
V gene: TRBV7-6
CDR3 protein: CASSIRDRGDYGYTF
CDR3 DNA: TGTGCCAGCAGCATCCGGGACAGGGGGGACTATGGCTACACCTTC

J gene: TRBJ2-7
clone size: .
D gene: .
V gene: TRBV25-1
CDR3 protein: CASSPPDRSYEQYF
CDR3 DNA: TGTGCCAGCTCACCACCTGACAGGTCCTACGAGCAGTACTTC

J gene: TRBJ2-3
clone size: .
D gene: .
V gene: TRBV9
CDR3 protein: CASSVERLTDTQYF
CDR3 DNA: TGTGCCAGCAGCGTAGAGAGACTCACAGATACGCAGTATTTT

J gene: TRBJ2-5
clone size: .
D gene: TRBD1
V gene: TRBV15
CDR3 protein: CATSSSTGGRETQYF
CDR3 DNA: TGTGCCACCAGCTCCTCGACAGGGGGGAGGGAGACCCAGTACTTC

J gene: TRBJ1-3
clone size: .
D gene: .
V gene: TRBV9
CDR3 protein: CASDTGTGNTIYF
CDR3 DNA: TGTGCCAGCGATACAGGTACTGGAAACACCATATATTTT